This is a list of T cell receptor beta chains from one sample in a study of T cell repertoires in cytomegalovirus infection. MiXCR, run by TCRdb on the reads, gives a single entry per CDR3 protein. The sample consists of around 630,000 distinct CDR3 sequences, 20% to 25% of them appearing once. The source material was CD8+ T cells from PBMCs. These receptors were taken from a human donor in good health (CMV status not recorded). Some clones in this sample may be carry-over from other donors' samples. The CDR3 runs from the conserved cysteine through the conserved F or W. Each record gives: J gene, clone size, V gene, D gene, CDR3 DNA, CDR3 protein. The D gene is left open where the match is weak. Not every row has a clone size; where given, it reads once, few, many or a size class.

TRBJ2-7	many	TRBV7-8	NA	TGTGCCAGCAGCCTCGGATTTGGACAGAAAGCCTACGAGCAGTACTTC	CASSLGFGQKAYEQYF
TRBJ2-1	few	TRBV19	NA	TGTGCCAGTAGTCCTTCAACAGGGGAGCAGTTCTTC	CASSPSTGEQFF
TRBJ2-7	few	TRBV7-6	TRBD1	TGTGCCGGCAGCCCCGGGACAGCAAACTACGAGCAGTACTTC	CAGSPGTANYEQYF
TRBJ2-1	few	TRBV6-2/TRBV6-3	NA	TGTGCCAGCAGTCTATTCGGGGTGGTTAATGAGCAGTTCTTC	CASSLFGVVNEQFF
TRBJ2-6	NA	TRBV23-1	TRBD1	TGCGCCAGCAGTCCGGACAGGGTGGGGGCCGAGGCCAACGTCCTGACTTTC	CASSPDRVGAEANVLTF
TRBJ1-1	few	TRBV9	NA	TGTGCCAGCAGCGTAGCGACGTCGAACACTGAAGCTTTCTTT	CASSVATSNTEAFF
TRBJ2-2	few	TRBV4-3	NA	TGCGCCAGCAGCCAAGATAACACCGGGGAGCTGTTTTTT	CASSQDNTGELFF
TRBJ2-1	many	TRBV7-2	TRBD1	TGTGCCAGCAGCTCCATAGTCAGGGGGAAGAATGAGCAGTTCTTC	CASSSIVRGKNEQFF
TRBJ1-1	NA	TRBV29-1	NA	TGCAGCGTTGAGGTAGGAGTAACCGACATGAACACTGAAGCTTTCTTT	CSVEVGVTDMNTEAFF
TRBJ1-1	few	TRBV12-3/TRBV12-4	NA	TGTGCCAGCAGTTTTTATAGGAGGGAGGGGGGCACTGAAGCTTTCTTT	CASSFYRREGGTEAFF
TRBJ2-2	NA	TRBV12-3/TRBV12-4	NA	TGTGCCACCGAGGGGGGCACCGGGGAGCTGTTTTTT	CATEGGTGELFF
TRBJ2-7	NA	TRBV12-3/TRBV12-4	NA	TGTGCCAGCATCCCTGAGGGGCGAATCTACGAGCAGTACTTC	CASIPEGRIYEQYF
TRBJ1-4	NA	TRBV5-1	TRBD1	TGCGCCAGCAGCTTGTTTGGGACAGGGAAGGCTAATGAAAAACTGTTTTTT	CASSLFGTGKANEKLFF
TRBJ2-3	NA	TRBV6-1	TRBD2	TGTGCCAGCAGCCGCGGACTAGCGGGACACACAGATACGCAGTATTTT	CASSRGLAGHTDTQYF
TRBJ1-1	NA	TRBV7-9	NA	TGTGCCAGCAGCTTACCCCAGGGGCCGGACACTGAAGCTTTCTTT	CASSLPQGPDTEAFF
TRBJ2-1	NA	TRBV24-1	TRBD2	TGTGTCACCAGTGCAGGCGGATCCGTCGCGGGGGGTTACAATGAGCAGTTCTTC	CVTSAGGSVAGGYNEQFF
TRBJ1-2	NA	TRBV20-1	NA	TGCAGTGCTTCGGGGACGGCCGAAAACTATGGCTACACCTTC	CSASGTAENYGYTF
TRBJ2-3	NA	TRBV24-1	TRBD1	TGTGCCACCAGTGAGACGACAGGGATGGTAAGCACAGATACGCAGTATTTT	CATSETTGMVSTDTQYF
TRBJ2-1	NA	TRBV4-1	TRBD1	TGCGCCAGCACCTCCCGGGACAGGGTACCTCTCTCCTACAATGAGCAGTTCTTC	CASTSRDRVPLSYNEQFF
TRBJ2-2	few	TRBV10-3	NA	TGTGCCATCCCTGGCGGCGGGACCGGGGAGCTGTTTTTT	CAIPGGGTGELFF
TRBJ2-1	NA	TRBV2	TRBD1	TGTGCCAGCAGACCTCGTGGACAGGGGGCCGGGGAGCAGTTCTTC	CASRPRGQGAGEQFF
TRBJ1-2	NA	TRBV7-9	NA	TGTGCCAGCAGCCCCGGGGGGGCTGGCTACACCTTC	CASSPGGAGYTF
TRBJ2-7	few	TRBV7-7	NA	TGTGCTAGCAGCGCAGGGAGCTTCTACGAGCAGTACTTC	CASSAGSFYEQYF
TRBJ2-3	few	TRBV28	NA	TGTGCCAGCAGTCCGGACGTCCTCAGCACAGATACGCAGTATTTT	CASSPDVLSTDTQYF
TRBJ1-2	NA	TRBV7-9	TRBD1	TGTGCCAGCAGCTTAGCGGACAGGACCTATGGCTACACCTTC	CASSLADRTYGYTF
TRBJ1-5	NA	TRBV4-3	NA	TGCGCCAGCAGCCAAGATCGGGGGGTCTTATATCAGCCCCAGCATTTT	CASSQDRGVLYQPQHF
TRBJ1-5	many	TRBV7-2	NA	TGTGCCAGCAGCTTAATACCTGGAAATCAGCCCCAGCATTTT	CASSLIPGNQPQHF
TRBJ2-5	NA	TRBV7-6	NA	TGTGCCAGCAGTTCCTACCTGGTACCGGAGGGCGAGACCCAGTACTTC	CASSSYLVPEGETQYF
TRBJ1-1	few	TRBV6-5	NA	TGTGCCAGCAGCTGGGCCGCACTCCTGAACACTGAAGCTTTCTTT	CASSWAALLNTEAFF
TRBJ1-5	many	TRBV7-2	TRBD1	TGTGCCAGCAGCTACAGGGGGGAGCGCAATCAGCCCCAGCATTTT	CASSYRGERNQPQHF
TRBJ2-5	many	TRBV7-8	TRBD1	TGTGCCAGCAGCTTAGGGACAGGGTACCAAGAGACCCAGTACTTC	CASSLGTGYQETQYF
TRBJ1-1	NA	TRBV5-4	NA	TGTGCCAGCAGTCCTCGAGGAATGGAGATTCTTAACACTGAAGCTTTCTTT	CASSPRGMEILNTEAFF
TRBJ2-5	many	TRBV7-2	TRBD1	TGTGCCAGCAGTCGTCTGCTTACAGGGGTGCAAGAGACCCAGTACTTC	CASSRLLTGVQETQYF
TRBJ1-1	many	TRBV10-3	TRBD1	TGTGCCATCATGACCCGGGACAGGGAAGGGGACACTGAAGCTTTCTTT	CAIMTRDREGDTEAFF
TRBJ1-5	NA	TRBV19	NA	TGTGCCAGTAGTCCCAGCCGGTATAGCAATCAGCCCCAGCATTTT	CASSPSRYSNQPQHF
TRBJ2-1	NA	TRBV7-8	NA	TGTGTCAGCAGCTTAGCAGGGTCCGACGAGCAGTTCTTC	CVSSLAGSDEQFF
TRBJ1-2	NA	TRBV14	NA	TGTGCCAGCAGCCAATTCGGGAGGTATGACGACTACACCTTC	CASSQFGRYDDYTF
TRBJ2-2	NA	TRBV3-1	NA	TGTGCCAGCAACCATCCCCAGACTGCTTCGAACACCGGGGAGCTGTTTTTT	CASNHPQTASNTGELFF
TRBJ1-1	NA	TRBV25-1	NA	TGTGCCAGCAGGCCCGGGGCTTGGGACACTGAAGCTTTCTTT	CASRPGAWDTEAFF
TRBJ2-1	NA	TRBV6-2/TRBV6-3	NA	TGTGCCAGCAGTTTTGCGGGGGCCGGTTACAATGAGCAGTTCTTC	CASSFAGAGYNEQFF
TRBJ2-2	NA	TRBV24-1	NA	TGTGCCACCAGTGCTGGGGGCTTCTCACCTAACACCGGGGAGCTGTTTTTT	CATSAGGFSPNTGELFF
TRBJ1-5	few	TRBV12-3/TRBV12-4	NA	TGTGCCAGCAGTGACGGGGATCAGCCCCAGCATTTT	CASSDGDQPQHF
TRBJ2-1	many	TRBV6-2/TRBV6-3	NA	TGTGCCAGCAGAATTGTTGGGGGATTCAATGAGCAGTTCTTC	CASRIVGGFNEQFF
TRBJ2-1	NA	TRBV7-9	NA	TGTGCCAGCAGCATCGAAGTCTACAATGAGCAGTTCTTC	CASSIEVYNEQFF
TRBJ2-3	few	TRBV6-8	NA	TGTGCCACCCGAACCACAGATACGCAGTATTTT	CATRTTDTQYF
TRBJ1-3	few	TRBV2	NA	TGTGCCAGCATTACAAGGGGTTACACCATATATTTT	CASITRGYTIYF
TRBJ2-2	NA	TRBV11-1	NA	TGTGCCAGCAGCTTTATCGCCGGGGAGCTGTTTTTT	CASSFIAGELFF
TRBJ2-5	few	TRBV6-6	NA	TGTGCCAGCAGTTACACAAATGGTGGACAAGGGGAAGAGACCCAGTACTTC	CASSYTNGGQGEETQYF
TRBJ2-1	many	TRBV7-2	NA	TGTGCCAGCAGCTTCCTCCCGAACTTTTACAATGAGCAGTTCTTC	CASSFLPNFYNEQFF
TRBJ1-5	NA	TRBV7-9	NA	TGTGCCAGCAGCTCAGGAGGAAAAGTTCAGCCCCAGCATTTT	CASSSGGKVQPQHF
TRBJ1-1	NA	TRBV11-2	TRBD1	TGTGCCAGCAGCGATGACAGGGGTGCGGGATATGAAGCTTTCTTT	CASSDDRGAGYEAFF
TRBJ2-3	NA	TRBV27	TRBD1	TGTGCCAGCAGTCGAGAGGATGGACAGGGTTTGGGGACAGATACGCAGTATTTT	CASSREDGQGLGTDTQYF
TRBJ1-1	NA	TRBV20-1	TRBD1	TGCAGTGCTAGGGGTCCGGGACAGGGTGTTCGAGCTTTCTTT	CSARGPGQGVRAFF
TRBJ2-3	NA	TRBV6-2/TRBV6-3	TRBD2	TGTGCCAGCAGCTGGGACTACACAGATACGCAGTATTTT	CASSWDYTDTQYF
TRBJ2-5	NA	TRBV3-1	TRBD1	TGTGCCAGCAGCCAAGGGCTAGGGGGCGAAGAGACCCAGTACTTC	CASSQGLGGEETQYF
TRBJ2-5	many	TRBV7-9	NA	TGTGCCAGCAGCTTAGCTCTGGGATTAGGAGACCAAGAGACCCAGTACTTC	CASSLALGLGDQETQYF
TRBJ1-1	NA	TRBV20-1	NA	TGCAGTGCTAGAAGTGTGGCCCCCGGTGGGGATGCTGAAGCTTTCTTT	CSARSVAPGGDAEAFF